One sample yielded the 3 T cell receptor beta chains listed below, sequenced in a study of response to subunit inactivated influenza vaccine. TCRdb itself ran the RT-PCR reads through MiXCR, one entry per CDR3 protein. The sample lists about 700,000 distinct CDR3 sequences; less than 20% were seen once. Sequencing was performed on PBMCs from blood, taken 11 to 12 days after vaccination. These receptors all stem from a man aged 50-59 years who received an inactivated influenza vaccine.

This clonotype was counted a few times. The chain combines TRBV12-3 or TRBV12-4 with TRBJ2-7; D possibly uses TRBD1 or TRBD2 (5 bases each). Trimming stripped 4 bases from V and 6 bases from J, with 19 bases between. This CDR3 is 15 amino acids long. DNA of the CDR3: TGTGCCAGCAGTTCTCGGGACCCGCCGGTTGGCGAGCAGTACTTC. Residues: CASSSRDPPVGEQYF.

This chain joins TRBV12-3 or TRBV12-4 and TRBJ2-7; the match to TRBD2 covers 13 bases. V shed 5 bases, J shed 7 bases, and the junction held 11 bases outside the gene matches. This CDR3 comprises 16 residues. CDR3 coding DNA: TGTGCCAGCAGTCCCCCACTAGCGGGAGGGCCGGGTGAGCAGTACTTC. This codes for CASSPPLAGGPGEQYF.

The chain employs TRBV4-1 and TRBJ2-4; 7 bases line up with TRBD2. V dropped 3 bases and J dropped 0; count of bases not matched to a gene: 14. CDR1 is MGHRA and CDR2 is YSYEKL in the germline V gene. The CDR3 loop spans 19 amino acids. CDR3 loop: CASSHGLREGPLAKNIQYF. The CDR3 bases are TGCGCCAGCAGCCATGGCCTCAGGGAGGGGCCCTTAGCCAAAAACATTCAGTACTTC.